This TCR beta chain was found in a study of control samples from healthy donors and cancer patients. V lost 3 bases to trimming and J lost 0 bases, with 9 bases between them. This CDR3 comprises 15 residues. Germline-derived CDR1 and CDR2 are LGHDT and YNNKEL (reference sequence). Clones were sequenced by immunoSEQ multiplex PCR, and TCRdb holds only the in-frame ones, with some missing. The sample lists about 160,000 clones; around 94% were seen once. This clone was seen just once. This rearrangement joins TRBV3-1 (or the pseudogene TRBV3-2) to TRBJ1-3; D not certain. Sequencing was performed on PBMCs. This TCR came from a man aged 55-75 years with colorectal cancer. In nucleotides, the CDR3 is TGTGCCAGCAGCCAGGCTTCGAGCTCTGGAAACACCATATATTTT. Protein: CASSQASSSGNTIYF.